This T cell receptor (beta chain) was captured by sequencing in a study of vaccination and CD4 T cells after COVID-19. Study at large: Six men and four women formed the convalescents, two being Hispanic.

Trimming cost V 11 bases and J 0 bases, with 8 bases left between them. The CDR3 consists of 12 residues. Germline CDR1 is SNHLY and CDR2 is FYNNEI. This clonotype was observed once. Its antigen remains unidentified. Study outcomes and limitations: From approximately 23 to 38, the median of SARS-CoV-2-reactive clonotypes rose without reaching significance.

Treatment defined: roughly nine-day PBMC culture with coronavirus spike peptide pools or control peptides (ViraFEST assay). The Oncomine TCR Beta short-read assay was applied to DNA of cultured CD4+ T cells. One entry per CDR3 protein, called by TCRdb with MiXCR from the PCR reads. Among fewer than 12,000 distinct CDR3 sequences listed, over 45% were seen once. The genes are TRBV2 and TRBJ1-3; D possibly corresponds to TRBD1 (5 bases). The TCR comes from a human donor who had recovered from COVID-19. The sequencing sample was made of CD4+ T cells from blood, cultured in vitro. The CDR3 DNA follows: TGTGCCGGAGGGGCCTCTGGAAACACCATATATTTT. This translates into CAGGASGNTIYF.